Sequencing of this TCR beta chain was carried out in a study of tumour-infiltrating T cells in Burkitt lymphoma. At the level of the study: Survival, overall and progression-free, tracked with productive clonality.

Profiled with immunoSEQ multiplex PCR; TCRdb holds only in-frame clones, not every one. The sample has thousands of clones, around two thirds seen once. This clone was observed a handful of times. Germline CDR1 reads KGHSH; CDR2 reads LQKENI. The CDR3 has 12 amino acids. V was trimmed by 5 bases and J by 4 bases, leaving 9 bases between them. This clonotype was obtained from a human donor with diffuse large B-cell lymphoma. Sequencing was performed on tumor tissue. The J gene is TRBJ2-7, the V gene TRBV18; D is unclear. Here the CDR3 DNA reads TGTGCCAGCTCATTAGAACAGTACGAGCAGTACTTC. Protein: CASSLEQYEQYF.